This record concerns one T cell receptor beta chain sequence. This receptor's antigen is unknown. No per-base quality is available; no much larger clone lies one base away. These data come from a study of blood T cell repertoires in COVID-19 (dated by TCRdb to about 2020). Broadly, across the study: Samples covering the acute and convalescent phases of COVID-19 were provided by collaborators in the United States, Italy and Spain. The material from the prospective study consisted of cDNA or gDNA derived from T cells, B-cell-depleted T cells, or PBMCs. The dataset comprised deeply sampled blood TCRbeta repertoires from subjects exposed to, actively infected with, or recovered from COVID-19. The repertoires were released in a freely available public database meant as a resource for research on the immune response to SARS-CoV-2. The samples were drawn from two sources: the first 160 participants of the ongoing ImmuneRACE study, and 1,000 to 1,500 subjects contributed by 6 global collaborators. The sample metadata nearly always contained a de-identified subject ID, COVID-19 status, age in years and sex. Where available, HLA class I and class II types were obtained from metadata supplied by the sample provider rather than from assay-based typing.

Samples from volunteer blood donors who had recovered from COVID-19 were contributed by a second Seattle source. Whole blood was collected in K2EDTA tubes by collaborating institutions according to the institutions' own protocols. For TCRbeta analysis, collaborator samples were shipped as frozen whole blood, as isolated PBMCs, or as DNA extracted from either sample type. The paper's findings and limits, for the study overall: The quantity of clinical and demographic metadata differed by source and by participant and was supplied without curation.

Its CDR3 holds 16 amino acids, cysteine through phenylalanine. Here the CDR3 DNA is all that survives: 48 bases in frame from base 1. V sheds 1 base and J sheds 8 bases, leaving 18 bases between their ends. Taken from the germline V gene, the CDR1 and CDR2 loops are MGHRA and YSYEKL. TCRbeta CDR3 regions were amplified from genomic DNA by means of the immunoSEQ Assay, a bias-controlled multiplex PCR. In the source study's methods: The number of nucleated cells in each sample was estimated from the amplification of reference gene primers within the assay. To quantify the absolute abundance of each unique TCRbeta CDR3 rearrangement, sequence reads were collapsed and filtered. For each sample, productive Simpson clonality was calculated as the square root of Simpson's diversity index across productive rearrangements. In TCRdb, the immuneACCESS table is reduced to in-frame sequences with V and J assigned. These tables do not hold every clone; where another copy was compared, an unresolved V gene accounts for under half, and the others remain unexplained. Clone size and V and J calls were adopted from that table, with D and trimming inferred from the DNA. The sample table shows fewer than 350,000 clones, and around 87% are seen once. The top ten clonotypes cover 7.8% of the sample.

The rearrangement combines TRBV4-1 with TRBJ2-1, with TRBD2 perhaps the D gene, on 5 matching bases. Material: peripheral blood. The clonotype was recovered from a woman in her fifties or sixties who had recovered from COVID-19. The CDR3 region has the sequence CASSQGFLAGRDEQFF. The DNA sequence is as follows: TGCGCCAGCAGCCAAGGATTTCTAGCTGGTAGGGATGAGCAGTTCTTC.